The 3 T cell receptor beta chains given below trace back to one sample, sequenced in a study of T cell responses to AZD1222 COVID-19 vaccine. Generated by immunoSEQ multiplex PCR, the TCRdb table keeps only in-frame clones and is missing some. The sample contains roughly 99,000 clones, approximately 92% of which appear only once. The sample here was peripheral blood, taken 28 days after the second AZD1222 dose. All receptors derive from an adult who received the AZD1222 COVID-19 vaccine.

This sequence joins TRBV6-2 or TRBV6-3 and TRBJ2-1; TRBD2 agrees at 12 bases. Unmatched junction bases numbered 5, after V lost 4 bases and J lost 7 bases. Germline assignment: CDR1 MNHEY and CDR2 SVGEGT. The length of the CDR3 is 15 residues. CDR3 nucleotide sequence: TGTGCCAGCAGTTTTAGACTAGCGGGAGAGAATGAGCAGTTCTTC. Translated: CASSFRLAGENEQFF.

V usage is TRBV29-1 and J usage is TRBJ1-2; D is possibly TRBD1 (6 bases). V gave up 8 bases and J gave up 3 bases, with 10 bases separating them. Germline V lookup: CDR1 SQVTM, CDR2 ANQGSEA. This CDR3 has 11 amino acids. The CDR3 protein is CSFRGDYGYTF. CDR3 DNA sequence: TGCAGCTTCAGGGGTGACTATGGCTACACCTTC.

The V and J genes are TRBV5-6 and TRBJ2-1; D tentatively reads TRBD1 or TRBD2 (5 bases each). Trimming cost V 0 bases and J 1 base, with 8 bases left between them. CDR3 length: 15 residues. Germline V gene lookup returns CDR1 SGHDT and CDR2 YYEEEE. CDR3 sequence reads: CASSLDGGSYNEQFF. For the CDR3, the DNA is TGTGCCAGCAGCTTGGATGGGGGATCCTACAATGAGCAGTTCTTC.